One sample yielded the 28 T cell receptor beta chains listed below, sequenced in a study of CXCR3-negative and CXCR3-positive naive CD8 T cells. UMI-labeled 5' RACE yielded the TRB cDNA libraries. One entry per CDR3 protein, without DNA, is what TCRdb gives after re-calling the 5' RACE reads. The specimen's table records about 150,000 distinct CDR3 sequences. What these receptors recognize is not known. Study-wide points: The TRB CDR3s that CXCR3-positive naive cells carried were more hydrophobic than those of CXCR3-negative naive cells.

Sequencing was done on a sample of naive CXCR3+ CD8+ T cells from blood. Subset reported: CD45RO-CCR7+CD27+CD95- naive CD8+ T cells expressing CXCR3 (TNR3+). Receptors originate from a human donor in good health. Some clones in this sample may be carry-over from other donors' samples.

The CDR3 sequence is CASSPSHQTYEQYF. The rearrangement joins TRBV4-1 to TRBJ2-7; TCRdb gives TRBD2 as the D gene, but with no DNA this cannot be confirmed. The CDR3 runs 14 residues. CDR1 and CDR2 from the germline V gene are MGHRA and YSYEKL.

The V gene is TRBV6-1, the J gene TRBJ1-1. Germline V gives CDR1 MNHNS, CDR2 SASEGT. The CDR3 has 20 residues. The CDR3 reads CASSDERNRWGIDMNTEAFF.

The CDR3 is CASSPREEAGVLEQFF. This rearrangement joins TRBV4-2 to TRBJ2-1; there is no DNA to check the TCRdb D call of TRBD2. The CDR3 loop spans 16 amino acids. The germline gives CDR1 LGHNA, CDR2 YNFKEQ.

V is TRBV29-1 and J is TRBJ2-5; the TRBD1 assignment by TCRdb is unverifiable without DNA. Germline assignment: CDR1 SQVTM and CDR2 ANQGSEA. This CDR3 has 11 amino acids. This CDR3 reads CSGTTEETQYF.

The V call is TRBV7-8, the J call TRBJ2-3; TCRdb outputs TRBD1, but without DNA this stays unchecked. The CDR3 covers 15 residues. CDR1 SGHVS and CDR2 FQNEAQ come from the germline V gene. CDR3 region: CASSLEGVSTDTQYF.

The chain has TRBV27 and TRBJ2-2. This CDR3 comprises 12 residues. CDR1 and CDR2 (germline): MNHEY, SMNVEV (reference sequence). The CDR3 protein is CASSPKTGELFF.

This chain uses TRBV28 with TRBJ2-3; no DNA is available, so the TRBD1 call from TCRdb remains unchecked. The CDR3 loop spans 15 amino acids. CDR1 MDHEN and CDR2 SYDVKM come from the germline V gene. The CDR3 loop is CASSFSGTGTDTQYF. Looking up the rest from reference TRBV28 and TRBJ2-3 gives the full variable domain: DVKVTQSSRYLVKRTGEKVFLECVQDMDHENMFWYRQDPGLGLRLIYFSYDVKMKEKGDIPEGYSVSREKKERFSLILESASTNQTSMYLCASSFSGTGTDTQYFGPGTRLTVL.

The chain uses TRBV29-1 and TRBJ2-6. CDR3 length equals 15 residues. Germline CDR1 SQVTM, CDR2 ANQGSEA. The CDR3 protein is CSVVSLDSGANVLTF.

The chain employs TRBV2 and TRBJ2-1; checking the TCRdb D call of TRBD2 is not possible without DNA. The CDR3 spans 19 residues. Germline values: CDR1 SNHLY, CDR2 FYNNEI. The CDR3 here is CASSDPGLAGSLSYNEQFF.

CDR3 sequence reads: CASSSNVGPLSSYEQYF. J is TRBJ2-7 and V is TRBV6-6; lacking DNA, the TRBD1 call made by TCRdb goes unchecked. The CDR3 covers 17 residues. Per the germline V gene, CDR1 is MNHNY and CDR2 is SVGAGI (reference sequence).

This chain connects TRBV6-2 or TRBV6-3 to TRBJ1-1. The CDR3 contains 12 residues. Per the germline V gene, CDR1 is MNHEY and CDR2 is SVGEGT. This chain's CDR3 is CASSLGTTEAFF.

J is TRBJ2-4 and V is TRBV30. The CDR3 length is 15 residues. Germline V gene lookup returns CDR1 GTSNPN and CDR2 SVGIG (reference sequence). CDR3 region: CARLPRVLAKNIQYF.

The chain recombines TRBV29-1 with TRBJ1-1; no DNA is available, so the TRBD1 call from TCRdb remains unchecked. Germline V gives CDR1 SQVTM, CDR2 ANQGSEA. The CDR3 consists of 14 residues. CDR3 region: CSGRGTGESTEAFF.

The gene calls are TRBV14 and TRBJ1-2; TCRdb reports TRBD1, a call that lacks DNA to check it against. Germline V gene sequence: CDR1 SGHDN, CDR2 FVKESK. There are 15 residues in the CDR3. CDR3 protein: CASSPTSGFPDGYTF.

CDR3 protein: CASSTKVNTEAFF. The rearrangement uses TRBV19 and TRBJ1-1. The CDR3 consists of 13 residues. CDR1 is LNHDA, CDR2 SQIVND, per germline (reference sequence).

The chain links TRBV23-1 to TRBJ1-2. TRBV23-1 is an ORF, with its function uncertain. This CDR3 is 12 amino acids long. This CDR3 is CASSQSVRGYTF.

The J gene is TRBJ2-1, the V gene TRBV12-3 or TRBV12-4; TCRdb selects TRBD1, and the lack of DNA leaves this call unchecked. This CDR3 is 14 amino acids long. The CDR3 here is CASSLRGGFNEQFF.

The rearrangement uses TRBV27 and TRBJ1-2; TCRdb lists TRBD1, though no DNA is available to test this call. The CDR3 has 14 residues. Germline V gene sequence: CDR1 MNHEY, CDR2 SMNVEV (reference sequence). CDR3 residues: CASSLSGGGYGYTF.

CDR3: CASSLDQRKLFF. This chain uses TRBV7-9 with TRBJ1-4. The germline V gene encodes CDR1 SEHNR and CDR2 FQNEAQ (reference sequence). This CDR3 comprises 12 residues.

The J gene is TRBJ1-4, the V gene TRBV7-9. Germline V lookup: CDR1 SEHNR, CDR2 FQNEAQ (reference sequence). CDR3 length equals 13 residues. CDR3 region: CASSLSGNEKLFF.

The CDR3 sequence: CASSFGPMTGNTEAFF. The V call is TRBV27, the J call TRBJ1-1; TCRdb outputs TRBD1, but without DNA this stays unchecked. CDR3 length equals 16 residues. Germline V lookup: CDR1 MNHEY, CDR2 SMNVEV (reference sequence).

The J gene is TRBJ2-3, the V gene TRBV6-5; TCRdb's D call of TRBD1 is untestable without DNA. CDR1 and CDR2 (germline): MNHEY, SVGAGI. The CDR3 totals 13 residues. Here the CDR3 reads CASSLRGADTQYF.

The CDR3: CASSYGYRGLDEQYF. V is TRBV6-6 and J is TRBJ2-7; the TRBD1 assignment by TCRdb is unverifiable without DNA. The CDR3 totals 15 residues. Germline lookup yields CDR1 MNHNY and CDR2 SVGAGI (reference sequence).

This chain joins TRBV28 and TRBJ2-1; there is no DNA to check the TCRdb D call of TRBD1. This CDR3 contains 15 residues. Germline V gives CDR1 MDHEN, CDR2 SYDVKM. CDR3 region: CASSLAQGRDNEQFF. Supplemented by reference TRBV28 and TRBJ2-1, the full variable domain reads DVKVTQSSRYLVKRTGEKVFLECVQDMDHENMFWYRQDPGLGLRLIYFSYDVKMKEKGDIPEGYSVSREKKERFSLILESASTNQTSMYLCASSLAQGRDNEQFFGPGTRLTVL.

The chain recombines TRBV2 with TRBJ2-7; the D call from TCRdb, TRBD1, cannot be confirmed without DNA. Germline lookup yields CDR1 SNHLY and CDR2 FYNNEI. CDR3 size: 14 residues. The CDR3: CASSEGRTGPEQYF. Supplemented by reference TRBV2 and TRBJ2-7, the full variable domain reads EPEVTQTPSHQVTQMGQEVILRCVPISNHLYFYWYRQILGQKVEFLVSFYNNEISEKSEIFDDQFSVERPDGSNFTLKIRSTKLEDSAMYFCASSEGRTGPEQYFGPGTRLTVT.

The chain joins TRBV19 to TRBJ2-5; TCRdb indicates TRBD1, and absent DNA this call remains unverified. From germline, CDR1 is LNHDA and CDR2 SQIVND (reference sequence). The CDR3 runs to 12 residues. The CDR3 is CASRGDLETQYF.

The CDR3 sequence: CASSLAAGTEQFF. This chain uses TRBV7-8 with TRBJ2-1; there is no DNA to check the TCRdb D call of TRBD1. In germline, CDR1 is SGHVS, CDR2 FQNEAQ. The CDR3 extends over 13 amino acids.

J is TRBJ2-7 and V is TRBV29-1; there is no DNA to check the TCRdb D call of TRBD2. Germline V CDR1 and CDR2: SQVTM, ANQGSEA. The CDR3 extends over 12 amino acids. CDR3 region: CSVRAEPYEQYF.